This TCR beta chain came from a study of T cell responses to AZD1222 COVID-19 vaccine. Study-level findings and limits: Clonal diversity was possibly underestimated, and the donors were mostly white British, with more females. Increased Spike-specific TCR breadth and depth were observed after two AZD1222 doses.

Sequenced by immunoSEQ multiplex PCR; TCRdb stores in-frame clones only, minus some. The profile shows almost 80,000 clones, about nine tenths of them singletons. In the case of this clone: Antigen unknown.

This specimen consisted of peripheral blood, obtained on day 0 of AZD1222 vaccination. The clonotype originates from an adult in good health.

CDR3 residues: CASSSPGLAVYNEQFF. CDR3 DNA: TGTGCCAGCAGTTCCCCGGGACTAGCGGTCTACAATGAGCAGTTCTTC. This chain uses TRBV28 with TRBJ2-1; 11 bases line up with TRBD2. V dropped 4 bases and J dropped 3; count of bases not matched to a gene: 5. The germline gives CDR1 MDHEN, CDR2 SYDVKM. The CDR3 loop spans 16 amino acids.